These 31 T cell receptor beta chains share one sample of origin, sequenced in a study of shared clonotypes between healthy human individuals. The protocol was immunoSEQ multiplex PCR, while the TCRdb copy is restricted to in-frame clones and leaves out a portion. The table lists some 2.1 million clones, 95% of them singletons. The sequenced sample consisted of naive CD4+ T cells sorted from blood. Subset meaning: CD45RA+ positively selected. The receptors derive from a man between 18 and 35 years old in good health.

The rearrangement uses TRBV30 and TRBJ1-2, with D unclear. The germline V gene encodes CDR1 GTSNPN and CDR2 SVGIG (reference sequence). Trimming cost V 1 base and J 4 bases, with 13 bases left between them. The length of the CDR3 is 14 residues. The CDR3 sequence: CAWSGVSLLYGYTF. The CDR3 DNA sequence: TGTGCCTGGAGTGGGGTCAGCCTCCTCTATGGCTACACCTTC.

The chain combines TRBV6-5 with TRBJ2-7; 8 bases line up with TRBD1. Germline V gene lookup returns CDR1 MNHEY and CDR2 SVGAGI. The CDR3 runs 14 residues. The trim removed 7 bases at V and 0 bases at J, leaving 5 bases unmatched. The CDR3 DNA reads as TGTGCCAGCACCCAGGACAGGGTCTCCTACGAGCAGTACTTC. Protein sequence: CASTQDRVSYEQYF.

This clone occurred once. This rearrangement joins TRBV6-5 to TRBJ1-6; 7 bases map to TRBD1. Trimming cost V 4 bases and J 5 bases; bases outside gene matches: 8. CDR1 MNHEY and CDR2 SVGAGI come from the germline V gene. There are 16 residues in the CDR3. CDR3 DNA: TGTGCCAGCAGTTGGGGAGGGGGCGCGAATAATTCACCCCTCCACTTT. Translation: CASSWGGGANNSPLHF.

The rearrangement uses TRBV7-2 and TRBJ1-2, with TRBD1 matching 7 bases. V was pared by 1 base and J by 6 bases, with 8 bases of the junction left unmatched. Germline V lookup: CDR1 SGHTA, CDR2 FQGNSA. CDR3 length: 15 residues. CDR3 nucleotide sequence: TGTGCCAGCAGCTTAGAATTTGGAGGGGGCAATGGCTACACCTTC. Translated: CASSLEFGGGNGYTF.

This clone appeared once. The V gene is TRBV11-2, the J gene TRBJ2-7, with D unresolved. V was cut by 0 bases and J by 0 bases, with 9 bases left in between. From germline, CDR1 is SGHAT and CDR2 FQNNGV. CDR3 length: 15 amino acids. This CDR3 reads CASSLEVDSSYEQYF. In nucleotides, the CDR3 is TGTGCCAGCAGCTTAGAGGTGGATAGCTCCTACGAGCAGTACTTC.

Comment on this clone: Other DNA sequences from this sample encode an identical CDR3 as well. This sequence joins TRBV2 and TRBJ2-7; TRBD2 is a possible D gene (5 bases). CDR1 is SNHLY, CDR2 FYNNEI, per germline. This CDR3 spans 11 amino acids. V was cut by 6 bases and J by 6 bases, with 9 bases left in between. This CDR3 reads CASSPRGEQYF. The CDR3 bases are TGTGCCAGCAGCCCACGGGGCGAGCAGTACTTC.

The J gene is TRBJ1-2, the V gene TRBV7-5. TRBV7-5 is classified as a pseudogene. The CDR3 totals 13 residues. CDR3 DNA sequence: TGTGCCAGAAGCTTCAGGAGTGACGCGGGCTACACCTTC. It yields the protein CARSFRSDAGYTF.

The chain has TRBV19 and TRBJ2-5; no firm D call. There are 14 residues in the CDR3. The V and J ends lost 7 bases and 8 bases respectively, with 20 bases between them. The V gene's germline CDR1 is LNHDA and CDR2 SQIVND (reference sequence). CDR3 region: CASNTGGAKSTQYF. CDR3 nucleotides: TGTGCCAGTAACACGGGCGGCGCGAAGAGTACCCAGTACTTC.

The chain couples TRBV15 to TRBJ2-1; D is unclear. Trimming took 3 bases from V and 4 from J, leaving 10 bases between them. CDR1 LNHNV and CDR2 YYDKDF come from the germline V gene (reference sequence). There are 14 residues in the CDR3. CDR3 region: CATSRTLGYNEQFF. DNA of the CDR3: TGTGCCACCAGCAGGACCCTAGGTTACAATGAGCAGTTCTTC.

The genes are TRBV11-2 and TRBJ2-3; the D call may be TRBD1 or TRBD2 (5 bases each). The V end lost 2 bases, the J end lost 0 bases, and 9 bases lay between the germline ends. CDR3 length: 15 residues. Germline V gene lookup returns CDR1 SGHAT and CDR2 FQNNGV. The CDR3 coding sequence is TGTGCCAGCAGCTTAAACCGGGACAGCACAGATACGCAGTATTTT. It codes for CASSLNRDSTDTQYF.

V is TRBV18 and J is TRBJ2-2; D may be TRBD1 or TRBD2 (5 bases each). CDR1 is KGHSH, CDR2 LQKENI, per germline. The CDR3 spans 13 residues. Trimming removed 6 bases at V and 7 bases at J, with 12 bases between. The chain's CDR3 is CASSGTLIGELFF. The CDR3 DNA is TGTGCCAGCTCCGGGACGTTGATCGGGGAGCTGTTTTTT.

This clone came up many times. The sample carries other DNA sequences with the same CDR3. The CDR3, as DNA: TGTGCCATCAGTACAGGGTACCAAGAGACCCAGTACTTC. Translation gives CAISTGYQETQYF. This chain uses TRBV10-3 with TRBJ2-5, with a weak D call TRBD1 (6 bases). This CDR3 is 13 amino acids long. The V gene's germline CDR1 is ENHRY and CDR2 SYGVKD. With 5 bases removed from V and 0 bases from J, the gap between germline ends came to 7 bases.

The J gene is TRBJ2-2, the V gene TRBV5-4; a weak D match, TRBD2 (6 bases). This CDR3 spans 15 amino acids. V lost 1 base and J lost 5, with 12 bases in between. Germline-derived CDR1 and CDR2 are SGHNT and YYREEE (reference sequence). DNA for the CDR3: TGTGCCAGCAGCTTGACCGGGACTTCTACCGGGGAGCTGTTTTTT. It is translated as CASSLTGTSTGELFF.

The chain combines TRBV28 with TRBJ2-3; D not resolved. The length of the CDR3 is 16 residues. Trimming removed 6 bases at V and 1 base at J, with 17 bases between. Per the germline V gene, CDR1 is MDHEN and CDR2 is SYDVKM. This chain's CDR3 is CASSSASAGGTDTQYF. The CDR3 nucleotides are TGTGCCAGCAGCTCCGCATCGGCTGGGGGCACAGATACGCAGTATTTT.

The chain recombines TRBV9 with TRBJ1-6; D is uncertain. This CDR3 comprises 14 residues. In germline, CDR1 is SGDLS, CDR2 YYNGEE. Trimming removed 2 bases from V and 7 bases from J, with 10 bases in between. The CDR3 is CASSVSDQNSPLHF. In nucleotides, the CDR3 is TGTGCCAGCAGCGTTTCAGACCAGAATTCACCCCTCCACTTT.

The gene calls are TRBV21-1 and TRBJ2-1; the table names TRBD2, a call not compared with the DNA. TRBV21-1 is classified as a pseudogene. CDR3 length equals 13 residues. The CDR3 spells CASSKERAGEQFF. CDR3 nucleotides: TGTGCCAGCAGCAAAGAGAGAGCGGGTGAGCAGTTCTTC.

This clone appeared a single time. At the DNA level, this CDR3 is encoded by other sequences in the same sample as well. The chain combines TRBV30 with TRBJ1-4; D gene unclear. The CDR3 has 11 amino acids. The V and J ends lost 0 bases and 7 bases respectively, with 3 bases between them. Germline lookup yields CDR1 GTSNPN and CDR2 SVGIG (reference sequence). The CDR3 region has the DNA TGTGCCTGGAGTGTTGTTGAAAAACTGTTTTTT. Its translation is CAWSVVEKLFF.

V is TRBV7-2 and J is TRBJ2-7; 8 bases line up with TRBD2. Per the germline V gene, CDR1 is SGHTA and CDR2 is FQGNSA. The CDR3 is made up of 15 amino acids. The V and J ends lost 4 bases and 3 bases, in that order; junction bases with no gene match: 8. The CDR3 spells CASSSLGLDLYEQYF. Written as DNA, the CDR3 is TGTGCCAGCAGCTCGCTGGGACTAGACCTCTACGAGCAGTACTTC.

The V call is TRBV2, the J call TRBJ2-5; D possibly uses TRBD1 or TRBD2 (6 bases each). Germline V gives CDR1 SNHLY, CDR2 FYNNEI. This CDR3 spans 13 amino acids. Between the trimmed V and J ends, which lost 11 bases and 7 bases, there was a span of 20 bases. CDR3: CALGLAEGGTQYF. CDR3 bases: TGTGCCCTTGGCTTAGCGGAGGGGGGGACCCAGTACTTC.

The chain couples TRBV7-9 to TRBJ2-5; D might be TRBD1 or TRBD2, each matching 5 bases. The V gene lost 1 base and the J gene lost 1 base, with 10 bases spanning the gap. CDR1 is SEHNR and CDR2 is FQNEAQ in the germline V gene (reference sequence). The CDR3 totals 15 residues. CDR3 amino acids: CASSLGGVFQETQYF. The CDR3 bases are TGTGCCAGCAGCTTAGGAGGGGTCTTCCAAGAGACCCAGTACTTC.

The chain's CDR3 is CASSKRQGGDTEAFF. The DNA for the CDR3 is TGTGCCAGTAGTAAGCGGCAGGGGGGAGACACTGAAGCTTTCTTT. The V call is TRBV19, the J call TRBJ1-1; 7 bases align to TRBD1. J lost 3 bases, V lost 4 bases, and 8 bases had no gene match. Per germline, CDR1 LNHDA and CDR2 SQIVND (reference sequence). This CDR3 contains 15 residues.

J is TRBJ1-6 and V is TRBV30, with 8 bases lining up with TRBD1. The CDR3 has 13 amino acids. Germline V gene lookup returns CDR1 GTSNPN and CDR2 SVGIG (reference sequence). V lost 4 bases and J lost 7; bases outside the gene matches: 3. In DNA, the CDR3 is TGTGCCTGGAAAGGACAGGGCAATTCACCCCTCCACTTT. It translates to CAWKGQGNSPLHF. The full variable domain, completed using reference TRBV30 and TRBJ1-6, is SQTIHQWPATLVQPVGSPLSLECTVEGTSNPNLYWYRQAAGRGLQLLFYSVGIGQISSEVPQNLSASRPQDRQFILSSKKLLLSDSGFYLCAWKGQGNSPLHFGNGTRLTVT.

The chain joins TRBV30 to TRBJ1-2; no clear D. This CDR3 has 14 amino acids. In germline, CDR1 is GTSNPN, CDR2 SVGIG (reference sequence). V dropped 3 bases and J dropped 4 bases, with 15 bases sitting between them. This CDR3 is CAWSAYADFYGYTF. The CDR3 DNA is TGTGCCTGGAGCGCCTACGCTGACTTCTATGGCTACACCTTC.

To note about this clone: The same CDR3 also results from other DNA sequences found in this sample. The V call is TRBV27, the J call TRBJ2-2; D unclear. Germline V gene sequence: CDR1 MNHEY, CDR2 SMNVEV (reference sequence). CDR3 length equals 12 residues. V gave up 3 bases and J gave up 5 bases, with 4 bases separating them. As DNA, the CDR3 is TGTGCCAGCAGTTTGAAGACCGGGGAGCTGTTTTTT. Protein: CASSLKTGELFF.

The rearrangement uses TRBV15 and TRBJ2-4; no clear D. Trimming stripped 0 bases from V and 0 bases from J, with 12 bases between. The CDR3 contains 17 residues. Germline CDR1 reads LNHNV; CDR2 reads YYDKDF (reference sequence). The CDR3 spells CATSRDSVSLAKNIQYF. The CDR3 DNA sequence: TGTGCCACCAGCAGAGATTCGGTCAGTCTAGCCAAAAACATTCAGTACTTC. Full variable domain (outside the CDR3, taken from reference TRBV15 and TRBJ2-4): DAMVIQNPRYQVTQFGKPVTLSCSQTLNHNVMYWYQQKSSQAPKLLFHYYDKDFNNEADTPDNFQSRRPNTSFCFLDIRSPGLGDTAMYLCATSRDSVSLAKNIQYFGAGTRLSVL.

The rearrangement uses TRBV5-4 and TRBJ2-3; D unclear. Germline V gives CDR1 SGHNT, CDR2 YYREEE (reference sequence). V was clipped by 4 bases and J by 2 bases, with 2 bases between them. The CDR3 totals 11 residues. This CDR3 reads CASSATDTQYF. The CDR3 nucleotides read TGTGCCAGCAGCGCCACAGATACGCAGTATTTT.

The chain joins TRBV7-2 to TRBJ2-4, with a tentative D call TRBD2 (5 bases). The CDR3 sequence is 16 residues long. V was trimmed by 4 bases and J by 1 base, leaving 14 bases between them. The germline V gene encodes CDR1 SGHTA and CDR2 FQGNSA. The CDR3 loop reads CASSSGLPGAKNIQYF. Here the CDR3 DNA reads TGTGCCAGCAGCTCCGGACTCCCTGGGGCCAAAAACATTCAGTACTTC.

The chain couples TRBV5-1 to TRBJ2-3; 9 positions agree with TRBD2. In germline, CDR1 is SGHRS, CDR2 YFSETQ. This CDR3 has 16 amino acids. The ends lost 0 bases at V and 2 bases at J; junction bases unmatched: 4. CDR3 sequence (DNA): TGCGCCAGCAGCTTGGATGGCGGGGGGGCCACAGATACGCAGTATTTT. This encodes CASSLDGGGATDTQYF.

The chain combines TRBV10-1 with TRBJ1-5; maybe TRBD1 (5 bases). This CDR3 comprises 13 residues. Trimming left V 3 bases short and J 9 bases short, with 12 bases between. CDR1 WNHNN and CDR2 SYGVQD come from the germline V gene (reference sequence). The CDR3 nucleotides read TGCGCCAGCAGTGAACATCTCGGGGCGCCCCAGCATTTT. Translating it yields CASSEHLGAPQHF.

The chain combines TRBV28 with TRBJ2-7; maybe TRBD1 (6 bases). V gave up 6 bases and J gave up 4 bases, with 13 bases separating them. CDR3 length: 13 residues. The V gene's germline CDR1 is MDHEN and CDR2 SYDVKM. In nucleotides, the CDR3 is TGTGCCAGCAGCCTCAATACAGGGTACGAGCAGTACTTC. The encoded protein is CASSLNTGYEQYF.

In its sample, this clone was seen once. This chain joins TRBV5-4 and TRBJ1-2, with 10 bases fitting TRBD1. After removal of 0 bases from V and 8 bases from J, the junction contained 10 bases not matched to a gene. Germline CDR1 reads SGHNT; CDR2 reads YYREEE (reference sequence). This CDR3 has 16 residues. DNA for the CDR3: TGTGCCAGCAGCTTGGATTCCGGACAGGGGGGAGCCGGCTACACCTTC. This sequence encodes CASSLDSGQGGAGYTF.